The source of this T cell receptor beta chain is a study of cytotoxic CD8 clonotypes in ibrutinib-treated CLL. The data were produced by immunoSEQ multiplex PCR, yet TCRdb's version contains in-frame clones alone and is incomplete. This table has roughly 49,000 clones, approximately 82% appearing once. Trimming removed 3 bases at V and 8 bases at J, with 10 bases between. There are 13 residues in the CDR3. Germline assignment: CDR1 KGHSH and CDR2 LQKENI. This TCR came from a human donor with chronic lymphocytic leukemia. Source: PBMCs, taken after 24 months of ibrutinib treatment. This rearrangement joins TRBV18 to TRBJ1-4; D not certain. The CDR3 is CASSPGSEEKLFF. CDR3 sequence (DNA): TGTGCCAGCTCACCGGGGTCAGAAGAAAAACTGTTTTTT.